This T cell receptor beta chain was observed in a study of early T cells in non-severe SARS-CoV-2 infection. Unique molecular identifiers were attached to individual cDNA molecules. One entry per CDR3 protein, called by TCRdb with MiXCR from the 5' RACE reads. The sample holds 90,000 to 120,000 distinct CDR3 sequences; 11% are singletons and the top ten take more than 6.5%. The receptor was derived from an adult who was a healthcare worker with PCR-confirmed SARS-CoV-2 infection or an uninfected control (not recorded which). The material sequenced was whole blood.

The CDR3 DNA reads TGTGCCAGCACAACAGGACTTAGCAATCAGCCCCAGCATTTT. It encodes CASTTGLSNQPQHF. The genes are TRBV6-1 and TRBJ1-5; weak D call: TRBD1 (5 bases). Per the germline V gene, CDR1 is MNHNS and CDR2 is SASEGT. This CDR3 has 14 residues. The V end lost 7 bases, the J end lost 0 bases, and 10 bases lay between the germline ends.